This TCR beta chain was identified during a study of cytomegalovirus exposure and HLA in healthy donors. Study-wide results and limits: The majority of TCR sequences were rare, yet some public TCRs appeared in many donors. It was reported in a later analysis that an Asian-associated ancestry cluster showed fewer N-insertions than the 666-donor mean.

The PCR ran on 60 Vbeta and 13 Jbeta primers. The repertoire was sequenced with immunoSEQ multiplex PCR; TCRdb's copy has only in-frame clones and lacks some. The data contain about 160,000 clones, 65% to 85% of them seen just once; the ten biggest clones take up approximately 6.7%. In the case of this clone: Its antigen is unidentified.

The CDR3 runs 16 residues. Looked up from germline, CDR1 is MNHEY and CDR2 is SVGAGI. V shed 0 bases and J 9 bases; nucleotides not matched to a gene: 9. The sample taken for sequencing was PBMCs. This sequence joins TRBV6-5 and TRBJ2-1; 9 positions agree with TRBD2. The sequence derives from a male donor in good health and CMV-seropositive. CDR3 amino acids: CASSYSAGGQGGEQFF. The CDR3 nucleotides read TGTGCCAGCAGTTACTCGGCGGGAGGGCAAGGGGGTGAGCAGTTCTTC.